These 30 T cell receptor beta chains were sequenced from one sample in a study of cytomegalovirus exposure and HLA in healthy donors. PCR employed 60 Vbeta and 13 Jbeta primers. Here immunoSEQ multiplex PCR was the method, and the copy in TCRdb shows in-frame clones only, minus some. The sample carries around 120,000 clones, about 80% recorded once. Sequences were obtained from PBMCs. The receptors derive from a man in his sixties in good health and CMV-seropositive.

The gene calls are TRBV9 and TRBJ2-3; D may be TRBD2 (7 bases). Germline values: CDR1 SGDLS, CDR2 YYNGEE. CDR3 length: 19 residues. Trimming took off 4 bases at V and 3 bases at J, with 27 bases between the two ends. The CDR3, as DNA: TGTGCCAGCAGCCCTAGAGGGGGTCGAGCGGCCGGGGGGACAGATACGCAGTATTTT. Translating it yields CASSPRGGRAAGGTDTQYF. Full variable domain (missing parts from reference TRBV9 and TRBJ2-3): DSGVTQTPKHLITATGQRVTLRCSPRSGDLSVYWYQQSLDQGLQFLIQYYNGEERAKGNILERFSAQQFPDLHSELNLSSLELGDSALYFCASSPRGGRAAGGTDTQYFGPGTRLTVL.

This clone was counted between two and nine times. V is TRBV14 and J is TRBJ1-1, with D possibly TRBD1 on 6 matching bases. Germline CDR1 and CDR2: SGHDN and FVKESK. The germline V and J ends were trimmed by 5 bases and 1 base, with 8 bases remaining between them. CDR3 length: 13 residues. In nucleotides, the CDR3 is TGTGCCAGCAGCGCGGACAGGAACACTGAAGCTTTCTTT. Its protein is CASSADRNTEAFF.

The chain links TRBV18 to TRBJ1-1, with 7 bases that match TRBD1. Germline CDR1 reads KGHSH; CDR2 reads LQKENI. The CDR3 covers 14 residues. Trimming took 3 bases from V and 6 from J; bases not matched to a gene: 7. CDR3 in amino acids: CASSPGQGGPEAFF. CDR3 DNA sequence: TGTGCCAGCTCACCGGGGCAGGGGGGCCCTGAAGCTTTCTTT.

This clone has a handful of counts. The genes are TRBV5-5 and TRBJ1-2; D is unresolved. Germline V lookup: CDR1 SGHKS, CDR2 YYEKEE (reference sequence). V shed 0 bases and J shed 4 bases, with 7 bases lying between them. The CDR3 has 13 amino acids. CDR3 sequence: CASSLGHIYGYTF. The CDR3 DNA reads TGTGCCAGCAGCTTGGGACACATCTATGGCTACACCTTC.

V gene TRBV29-1 combines with J gene TRBJ1-1, with 7 bases matching TRBD1. The germline V gene has CDR1 SQVTM and CDR2 ANQGSEA. After removal of 3 bases from V and 1 base from J, the junction contained 5 bases not matched to a gene. CDR3 length: 14 amino acids. In DNA, the CDR3 is TGCAGCGTTGACACGGCAGGGGGGAACACTGAAGCTTTCTTT. It translates to CSVDTAGGNTEAFF.

The rearrangement joins TRBV6-1 to TRBJ1-5, with 9 bases identical to TRBD1. V was clipped by 3 bases and J by 4 bases; unmatched bases: 1. The CDR3 is 14 residues long. In germline, CDR1 is MNHNS, CDR2 SASEGT. In DNA form, the CDR3 reads TGTGCCAGCAGTGAGGGACAGGGAAATCAGCCCCAGCATTTT. This sequence encodes CASSEGQGNQPQHF.

On this clone: In the same sample, other DNA sequences code for this CDR3. The CDR3, as DNA: TGTGCCAGCAGCCAGACAGGCTATGGCTACACCTTC. The encoded protein is CASSQTGYGYTF. J is TRBJ1-2 and V is TRBV28; tentatively, D is TRBD1 (6 bases). Germline lookup yields CDR1 MDHEN and CDR2 SYDVKM. The germline V and J ends were trimmed by 6 bases and 4 bases, with 9 bases remaining between them. CDR3 length equals 12 residues.

This clone was found a few times. This chain uses TRBV5-6 with TRBJ1-2, with TRBD1 matching 10 bases. The CDR3 runs 14 residues. CDR1 is SGHDT, CDR2 YYEEEE, per germline. The ends lost 4 bases at V and 5 bases at J; junction bases unmatched: 5. The CDR3 coding sequence is TGTGCCAGCAGCGAGACAGGGGGCCGATATGGCTACACCTTC. Protein sequence: CASSETGGRYGYTF.

The chain employs TRBV11-2 and TRBJ2-1, with 8 positions matching TRBD1. This CDR3 spans 15 amino acids. Looked up from germline, CDR1 is SGHAT and CDR2 is FQNNGV. V lost 5 bases, J lost 3 bases, and 6 bases stayed unmatched. The CDR3 sequence is CASSPNTGGYNEQFF. The CDR3 bases are TGTGCCAGCAGCCCAAATACAGGGGGCTACAATGAGCAGTTCTTC.

The V and J genes are TRBV15 and TRBJ2-7; 7 bases are shared with TRBD2. The V segment lost 3 bases and the J segment 5 bases; nucleotides outside the gene matches: 4. Germline V gene data show CDR1 as LNHNV and CDR2 as YYDKDF (reference sequence). This CDR3 contains 13 residues. CDR3 nucleotides: TGTGCCACCAGCAGCGGGGGGTCCGACGAGCAGTACTTC. As protein: CATSSGGSDEQYF.

The chain joins TRBV30 to TRBJ1-4; 7 positions agree with TRBD1. This CDR3 is built from 14 residues. Per the germline V gene, CDR1 is GTSNPN and CDR2 is SVGIG (reference sequence). Germline trimming cut 1 base from V and 8 bases from J; bases unmatched to any gene: 7. The DNA of the CDR3 is TGTGCCTGGAGTGGGTCAGGGGGAGGCGAAAAACTGTTTTTT. It encodes CAWSGSGGGEKLFF.

About this clone itself: Compared with germline, one end of the junction differs, possibly owing to a read error. The chain joins TRBV7-3 to TRBJ2-6; TRBD2 agrees at 8 bases. Germline lookup yields CDR1 SGHTA and CDR2 FQGTGA. The CDR3 has 17 residues. CDR3 sequence reads: CASSLSSSRAGANALTF. The CDR3 nucleotides are TGTGCCAGCAGCTTAAGTTCCTCCAGAGCGGGGGCCAACGCCCTGACTTTC.

This clone has only a few counts. The gene calls are TRBV9 and TRBJ2-5; 10 nucleotides match TRBD1. The germline V gene has CDR1 SGDLS and CDR2 YYNGEE. V shed 0 bases, J shed 0 bases, and the junction held 5 bases outside the gene matches. The CDR3 totals 17 residues. The CDR3 is CASSVGRQGAYQETQYF. CDR3 sequence (DNA): TGTGCCAGCAGCGTAGGGAGACAGGGGGCCTACCAAGAGACCCAGTACTTC.

This clone was counted between two and nine times. The chain combines TRBV5-1 with TRBJ2-1, with D possibly matching TRBD2 (5 bases). V was pared by 2 bases and J by 3 bases, with 12 bases between. Germline V lookup: CDR1 SGHRS, CDR2 YFSETQ. The CDR3 totals 15 residues. This chain's CDR3 is CASSLEGSYYNEQFF. The CDR3 DNA is TGCGCCAGCAGCTTAGAGGGTTCTTACTACAATGAGCAGTTCTTC.

As DNA, the CDR3 is TGTGCCTGGAGTGTGTGGGCCCCTGGGACTGAAGCTTTCTTT. Protein: CAWSVWAPGTEAFF. The chain links TRBV30 to TRBJ1-1; D is unresolved. Trimming removed 0 bases at V and 5 bases at J, with 13 bases between. From germline, CDR1 is GTSNPN and CDR2 SVGIG (reference sequence). The CDR3 has 14 amino acids.

This clone came up a few times. The chain employs TRBV7-2 and TRBJ1-4, with 8 bases lining up with TRBD1. V was clipped by 6 bases and J by 7 bases; unmatched bases: 10. The CDR3 is made up of 15 amino acids. Germline V gene lookup returns CDR1 SGHTA and CDR2 FQGNSA. The CDR3 coding sequence is TGTGCCAGCAGGTCGACAGGGGCAAGCAGTGAAAAACTGTTTTTT. Its translation is CASRSTGASSEKLFF.

V and J are TRBV6-5 and TRBJ1-3; possibly TRBD1 for D (5 bases). The CDR3 spans 16 residues. Trimming left V 3 bases short and J 4 bases short, with 16 bases between. CDR1 MNHEY and CDR2 SVGAGI come from the germline V gene. This CDR3 is CASSYSGTDIGNTIYF. The CDR3 coding sequence is TGTGCCAGCAGTTATTCCGGGACTGACATAGGAAACACCATATATTTT.

This chain joins TRBV5-6 and TRBJ1-2; 9 positions agree with TRBD1. The trim removed 4 bases at V and 7 bases at J, leaving 8 bases unmatched. Germline V gene lookup returns CDR1 SGHDT and CDR2 YYEEEE. The CDR3 runs 14 residues. CDR3 in DNA: TGTGCCAGCAGCCTGGGGGGACAGGGAGTTGGCTACACCTTC. Protein: CASSLGGQGVGYTF.

The chain employs TRBV2 and TRBJ2-3; TRBD2 aligns across 10 bases. Germline-derived CDR1 and CDR2 are SNHLY and FYNNEI. The CDR3 loop spans 15 amino acids. Losses at the gene ends were 6 bases for V and 5 bases for J; bases not matched to a gene: 8. As DNA, the CDR3 is TGTGCCAGCAGGCCGCAACTAGCGGGGCTAGATACGCAGTATTTT. This encodes CASRPQLAGLDTQYF.

This chain links TRBV7-8 with TRBJ2-3; the D gene is possibly TRBD2 (5 bases). The V gene's germline CDR1 is SGHVS and CDR2 FQNEAQ. Trimming removed 1 base at V and 1 base at J, with 6 bases between. CDR3 length equals 14 residues. The CDR3 DNA reads as TGTGCCAGCAGCTTAGTGCGGGGCACAGATACGCAGTATTTT. It yields the protein CASSLVRGTDTQYF.

The chain's CDR3 is CASSSTEYRDRVGAFF. The CDR3, as DNA: TGTGCCAGCAGCTCCACTGAGTACCGGGACAGGGTTGGCGCTTTCTTT. V usage is TRBV5-6 and J usage is TRBJ1-1; 9 bases are a match to TRBD1. The J segment lost 11 bases and the V segment lost 3 bases, leaving 17 bases of the junction unmatched. Germline V lookup: CDR1 SGHDT, CDR2 YYEEEE. The CDR3 has 16 residues. The full variable domain, in which reference TRBV5-6 and TRBJ1-1 provide the parts outside the CDR3, is DAGVTQSPTHLIKTRGQQVTLRCSPKSGHDTVSWYQQALGQGPQFIFQYYEEEERQRGNFPDRFSGHQFPNYSSELNVNALLLGDSALYLCASSSTEYRDRVGAFFGQGTRLTVV.

V usage is TRBV5-1 and J usage is TRBJ2-7; 7 nucleotides align to TRBD1. This CDR3 is built from 14 residues. The junction had 6 bases not matched to a gene; V was cut back by 0 bases and J by 6 bases. The germline CDR1 and CDR2 sequences are SGHRS and YFSETQ. The CDR3 nucleotides read TGCGCCAGCAGCTTGGCGACAGGGTCGGGCGAGCAGTACTTC. This sequence encodes CASSLATGSGEQYF.

The chain combines TRBV18 with TRBJ1-2; D gene uncertain. Germline values: CDR1 KGHSH, CDR2 LQKENI. The ends were cut back, 5 bases at V and 6 bases at J, with 16 bases in the middle. The CDR3 sequence is 14 residues long. Written as DNA, the CDR3 is TGTGCCAGCTCAGGTACGGGAGCCGGAAATGGCTACACCTTC. Protein sequence: CASSGTGAGNGYTF.

The J gene is TRBJ1-1, the V gene TRBV6-1; TRBD1 might be the D (5 bases). V lost 5 bases, J lost 5 bases, and 15 bases lay in between. CDR1 MNHNS and CDR2 SASEGT come from the germline V gene. CDR3 length equals 14 residues. CDR3 sequence (DNA): TGTGCCAGCAGTTTTTCGCAGGGTCAGACTGAAGCTTTCTTT. This translates into CASSFSQGQTEAFF.

This clone was picked up one time. This chain connects TRBV5-6 to TRBJ2-5; possible D gene TRBD1, 6 bases. The DNA end is a closer match to TRBJ2-7, so the J assignment may be wrong. There are 16 residues in the CDR3. Germline CDR1 reads SGHDT; CDR2 reads YYEEEE. CDR3 in DNA: TGTGCCAGCAGCTTGGCGGGTGGGACAAAAAATTACGAGCAGTACTTC. Translating gives CASSLAGGTKNYEQYF.

The chain combines TRBV28 with TRBJ2-5; no firm D call. The CDR3 extends over 15 amino acids. The V end was cut by 6 bases, the J end by 4 bases, with 18 bases between. The germline V gene encodes CDR1 MDHEN and CDR2 SYDVKM. In nucleotides, the CDR3 is TGTGCCAGCAGACCGAGGTCCCGATTAATAGAGACCCAGTACTTC. As protein: CASRPRSRLIETQYF.

The CDR3 loop reads CASRTGTLGYGYTF. The DNA of the CDR3 is TGTGCCAGTAGGACAGGGACCCTCGGGTATGGCTACACCTTC. This chain joins TRBV19 and TRBJ1-2; TRBD1 aligns across 7 bases. The CDR3 length is 14 residues. V gave up 6 bases and J gave up 5 bases; unmatched junction bases: 9. Germline-derived CDR1 and CDR2 are LNHDA and SQIVND (reference sequence).

The gene calls are TRBV28 and TRBJ2-1, with D possibly matching TRBD1 (5 bases). The V gene's germline CDR1 is MDHEN and CDR2 SYDVKM. This CDR3 comprises 12 residues. Trimming cost V 7 bases and J 8 bases, with 12 bases left between them. CDR3 nucleotide sequence: TGTGCCAGCATCCAAAGGGGTTATGAGCAGTTCTTC. Protein product: CASIQRGYEQFF.

Remarks on this clone: Sequence at one end of the junction differs from germline and may be a read error. The chain joins TRBV7-2 to TRBJ2-7, with a tentative D call TRBD2 (5 bases). This CDR3 is 15 amino acids long. Germline V gene sequence: CDR1 SGHTA, CDR2 FQGNSA. In DNA form, the CDR3 reads TGTGCCAGCAGCTTGTTTAAGACTATTCTAAGCGAGCGGTACTTC. Its protein is CASSLFKTILSERYF.

The rearrangement joins TRBV5-1 to TRBJ2-7; 7 nucleotides match TRBD2. Germline V gene lookup returns CDR1 SGHRS and CDR2 YFSETQ. CDR3 length: 15 residues. Trimming removed 0 bases from V and 3 bases from J; junction bases left unmatched: 6. This CDR3 reads CASSLDRRGSYEQYF. The DNA of the CDR3 is TGCGCCAGCAGCTTGGATCGGCGGGGGAGCTACGAGCAGTACTTC.